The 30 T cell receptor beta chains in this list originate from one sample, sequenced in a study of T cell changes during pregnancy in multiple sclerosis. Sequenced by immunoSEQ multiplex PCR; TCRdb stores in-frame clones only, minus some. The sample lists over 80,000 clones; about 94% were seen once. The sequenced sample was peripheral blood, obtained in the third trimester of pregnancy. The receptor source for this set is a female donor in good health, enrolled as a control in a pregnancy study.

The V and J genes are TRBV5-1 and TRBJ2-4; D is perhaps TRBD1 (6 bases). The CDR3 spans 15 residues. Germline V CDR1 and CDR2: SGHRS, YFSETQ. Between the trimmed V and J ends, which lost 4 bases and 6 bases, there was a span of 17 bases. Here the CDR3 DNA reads TGCGCCAGCAGCCCTCCCTTGGCACAGGGAAACATTCAGTACTTC. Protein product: CASSPPLAQGNIQYF.

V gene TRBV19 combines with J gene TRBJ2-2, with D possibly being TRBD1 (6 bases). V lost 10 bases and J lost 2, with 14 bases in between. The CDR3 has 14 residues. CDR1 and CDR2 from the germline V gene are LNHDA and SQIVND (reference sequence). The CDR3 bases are TGTGCCACCGCCGTGGACAGAAACACCGGGGAGCTGTTTTTT. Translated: CATAVDRNTGELFF.

As DNA, the CDR3 is TGTGCCAGCAGCTCTCGGAGCCAAGAGACCCAGTACTTC. Encoded protein: CASSSRSQETQYF. The gene calls are TRBV7-9 and TRBJ2-5; no clear D. V lost 4 bases, J lost 1 base, and 7 bases lay in between. This CDR3 has 13 residues. CDR1 SEHNR and CDR2 FQNEAQ come from the germline V gene (reference sequence).

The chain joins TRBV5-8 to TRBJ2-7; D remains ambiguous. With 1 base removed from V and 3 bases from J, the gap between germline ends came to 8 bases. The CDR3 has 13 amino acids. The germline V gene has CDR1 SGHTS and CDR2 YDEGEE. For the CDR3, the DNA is TGTGCCAGCAGCTTGACCAGAAGCTACGAGCAGTACTTC. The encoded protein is CASSLTRSYEQYF.

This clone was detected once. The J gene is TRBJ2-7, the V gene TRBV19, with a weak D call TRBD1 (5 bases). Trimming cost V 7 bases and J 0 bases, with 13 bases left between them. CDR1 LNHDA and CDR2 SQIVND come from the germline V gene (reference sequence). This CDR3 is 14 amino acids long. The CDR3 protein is CASTSGPLSYEQYF. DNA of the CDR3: TGTGCCAGTACCTCAGGGCCTCTCTCCTACGAGCAGTACTTC.

The CDR3 reads CASSQADEQFF. The CDR3 nucleotides are TGTGCCAGCAGTCAAGCGGATGAGCAGTTCTTC. This chain links TRBV6-5 with TRBJ2-1, with D perhaps TRBD2 (5 bases). Trimming removed 5 bases at V and 8 bases at J, with 7 bases between. Per the germline V gene, CDR1 is MNHEY and CDR2 is SVGAGI. This CDR3 spans 11 amino acids.

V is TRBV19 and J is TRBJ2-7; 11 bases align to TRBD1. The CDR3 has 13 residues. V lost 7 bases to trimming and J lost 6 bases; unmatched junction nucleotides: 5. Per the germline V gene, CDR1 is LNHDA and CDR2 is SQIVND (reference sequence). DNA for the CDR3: TGTGCCAGTACGGAGGGACAGGGGGGCGAGCAGTACTTC. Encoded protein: CASTEGQGGEQYF.

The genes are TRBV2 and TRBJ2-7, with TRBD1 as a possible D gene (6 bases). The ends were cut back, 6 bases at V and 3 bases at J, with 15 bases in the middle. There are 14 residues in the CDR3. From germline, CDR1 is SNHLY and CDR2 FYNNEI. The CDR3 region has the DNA TGTGCCAGCAGGGTGGACAGAAGTAACTACGAGCAGTACTTC. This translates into CASRVDRSNYEQYF.

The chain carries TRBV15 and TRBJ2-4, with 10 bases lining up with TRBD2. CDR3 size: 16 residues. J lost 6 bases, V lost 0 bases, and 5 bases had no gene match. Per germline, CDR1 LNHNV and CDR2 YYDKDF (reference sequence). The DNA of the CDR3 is TGTGCCACCAGCAGAGATCAGCGGGAGGGAGGAAACATTCAGTACTTC. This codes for CATSRDQREGGNIQYF.

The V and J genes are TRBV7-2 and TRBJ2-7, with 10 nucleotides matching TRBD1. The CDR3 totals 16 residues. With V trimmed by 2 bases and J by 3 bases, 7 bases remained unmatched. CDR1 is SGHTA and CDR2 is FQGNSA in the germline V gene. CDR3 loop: CASSLLGTGEGYEQYF. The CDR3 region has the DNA TGTGCCAGCAGCTTACTGGGGACAGGGGAGGGCTACGAGCAGTACTTC.

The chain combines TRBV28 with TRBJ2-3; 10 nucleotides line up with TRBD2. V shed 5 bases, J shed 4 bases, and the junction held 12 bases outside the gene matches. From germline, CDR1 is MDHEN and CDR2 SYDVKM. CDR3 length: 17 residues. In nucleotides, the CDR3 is TGTGCCAGCAGTCCTCTCGGACTAGCGGTACAGGCAGATACGCAGTATTTT. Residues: CASSPLGLAVQADTQYF.

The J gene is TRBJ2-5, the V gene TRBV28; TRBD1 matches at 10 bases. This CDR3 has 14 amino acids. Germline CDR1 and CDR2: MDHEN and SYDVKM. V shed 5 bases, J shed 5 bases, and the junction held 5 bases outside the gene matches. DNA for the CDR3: TGTGCCAGCAGTGGGACAGGGGAGGTGGAGACCCAGTACTTC. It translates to CASSGTGEVETQYF. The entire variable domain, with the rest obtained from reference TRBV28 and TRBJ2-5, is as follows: DVKVTQSSRYLVKRTGEKVFLECVQDMDHENMFWYRQDPGLGLRLIYFSYDVKMKEKGDIPEGYSVSREKKERFSLILESASTNQTSMYLCASSGTGEVETQYFGPGTRLLVL.

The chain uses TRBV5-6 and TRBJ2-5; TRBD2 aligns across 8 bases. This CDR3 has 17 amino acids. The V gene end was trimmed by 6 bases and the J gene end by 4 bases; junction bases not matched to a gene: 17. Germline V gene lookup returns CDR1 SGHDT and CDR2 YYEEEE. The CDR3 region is CASNLDAQRELRETQYF. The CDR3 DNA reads TGTGCCAGCAACCTTGACGCCCAGCGGGAGTTGAGAGAGACCCAGTACTTC.

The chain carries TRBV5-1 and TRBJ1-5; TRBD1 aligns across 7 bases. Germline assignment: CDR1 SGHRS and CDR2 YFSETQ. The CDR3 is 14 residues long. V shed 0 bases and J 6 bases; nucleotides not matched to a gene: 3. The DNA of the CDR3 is TGCGCCAGCAGCTTGGGACAGGGAAGTCAGCCCCAGCATTTT. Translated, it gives CASSLGQGSQPQHF.

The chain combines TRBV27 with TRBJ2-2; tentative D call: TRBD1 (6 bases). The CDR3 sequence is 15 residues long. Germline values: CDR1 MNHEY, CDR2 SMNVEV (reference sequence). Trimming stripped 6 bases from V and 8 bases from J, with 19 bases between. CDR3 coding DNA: TGTGCCAGCAGCCCTATAGGGGACAAGAAAGGGGAGCTGTTTTTT. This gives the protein CASSPIGDKKGELFF.

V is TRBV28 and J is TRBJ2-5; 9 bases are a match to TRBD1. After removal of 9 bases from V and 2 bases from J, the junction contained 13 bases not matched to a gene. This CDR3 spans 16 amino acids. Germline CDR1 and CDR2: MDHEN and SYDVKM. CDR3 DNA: TGTGCCAGTAAGGGCGGGACAGGGAGGGGGCAAGAGACCCAGTACTTC. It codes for CASKGGTGRGQETQYF.

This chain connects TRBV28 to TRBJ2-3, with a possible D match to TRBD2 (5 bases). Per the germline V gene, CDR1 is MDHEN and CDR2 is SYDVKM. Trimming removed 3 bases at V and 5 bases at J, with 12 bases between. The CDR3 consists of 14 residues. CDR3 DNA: TGTGCCAGCAGTTTTTCGGGGAGTGGAGATACGCAGTATTTT. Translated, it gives CASSFSGSGDTQYF.

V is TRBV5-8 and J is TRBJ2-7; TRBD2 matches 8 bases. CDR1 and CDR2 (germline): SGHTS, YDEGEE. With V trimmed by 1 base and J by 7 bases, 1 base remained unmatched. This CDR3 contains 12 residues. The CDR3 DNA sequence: TGTGCCAGCAGCTTGCGGGGGGGAGAGCAGTACTTC. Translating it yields CASSLRGGEQYF. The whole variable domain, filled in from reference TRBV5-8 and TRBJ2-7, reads EAGVTQSPTHLIKTRGQQATLRCSPISGHTSVYWYQQALGLGLQFLLWYDEGEERNRGNFPPRFSGRQFPNYSSELNVNALELEDSALYLCASSLRGGEQYFGPGTRLTVT.

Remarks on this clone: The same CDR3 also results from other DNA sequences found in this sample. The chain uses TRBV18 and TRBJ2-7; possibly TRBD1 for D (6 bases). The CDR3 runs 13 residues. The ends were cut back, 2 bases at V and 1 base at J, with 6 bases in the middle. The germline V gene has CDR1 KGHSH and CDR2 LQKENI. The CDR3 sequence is CASSPGTSYEQYF. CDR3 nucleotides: TGTGCCAGCTCACCAGGGACATCCTACGAGCAGTACTTC.

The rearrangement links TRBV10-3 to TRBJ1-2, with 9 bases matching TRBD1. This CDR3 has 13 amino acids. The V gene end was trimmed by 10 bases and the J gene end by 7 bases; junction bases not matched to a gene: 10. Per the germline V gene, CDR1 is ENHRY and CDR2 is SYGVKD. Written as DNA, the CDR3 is TGTGCCACCGGGGGGGACAGGGTATCTGGCTACACCTTC. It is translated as CATGGDRVSGYTF.

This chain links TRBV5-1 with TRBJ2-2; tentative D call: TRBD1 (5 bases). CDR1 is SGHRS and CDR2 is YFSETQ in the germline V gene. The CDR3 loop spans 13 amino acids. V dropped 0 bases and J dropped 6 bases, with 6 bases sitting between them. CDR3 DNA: TGCGCCAGCAGCTTGGGGGGCCCCGGGGAGCTGTTTTTT. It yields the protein CASSLGGPGELFF.

The CDR3 protein is CASSYDRASYEQYF. CDR3 bases: TGTGCCAGCAGTTACGACAGGGCATCCTACGAGCAGTACTTC. This chain joins TRBV6-6 and TRBJ2-7; TRBD1 agrees at 7 bases. V lost 2 bases, J lost 1 base, and 2 bases stayed unmatched. Germline values: CDR1 MNHNY, CDR2 SVGAGI (reference sequence). This CDR3 comprises 14 residues.

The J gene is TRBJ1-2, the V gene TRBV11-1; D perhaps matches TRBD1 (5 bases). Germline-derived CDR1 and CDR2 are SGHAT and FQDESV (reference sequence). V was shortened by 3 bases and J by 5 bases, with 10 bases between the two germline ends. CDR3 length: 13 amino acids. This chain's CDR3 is CASSLGGTYGYTF. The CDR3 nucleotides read TGTGCCAGCAGCTTGGGGGGGACTTATGGCTACACCTTC.

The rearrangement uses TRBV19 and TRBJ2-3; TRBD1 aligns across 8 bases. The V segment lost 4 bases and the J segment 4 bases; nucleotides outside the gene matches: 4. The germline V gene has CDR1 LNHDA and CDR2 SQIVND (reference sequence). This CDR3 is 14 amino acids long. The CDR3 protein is CASSTDRGADTQYF. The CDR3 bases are TGTGCCAGTAGTACCGACAGGGGCGCAGATACGCAGTATTTT.

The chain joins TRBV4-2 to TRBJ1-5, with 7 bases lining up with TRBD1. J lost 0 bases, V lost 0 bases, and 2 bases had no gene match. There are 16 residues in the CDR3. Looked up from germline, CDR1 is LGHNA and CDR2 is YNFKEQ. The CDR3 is CASSQEQGYSNQPQHF. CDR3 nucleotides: TGTGCCAGCAGCCAAGAACAGGGGTATAGCAATCAGCCCCAGCATTTT.

CDR3 coding DNA: TGTGCCAGCCTCAGGGGAACTAATGAAAAACTGTTTTTT. It is translated as CASLRGTNEKLFF. The chain recombines TRBV2 with TRBJ1-4, with TRBD1 as a possible D gene (6 bases). This CDR3 has 13 amino acids. V was trimmed by 8 bases and J by 1 base, leaving 8 bases between them. Germline loops: CDR1 SNHLY, CDR2 FYNNEI.

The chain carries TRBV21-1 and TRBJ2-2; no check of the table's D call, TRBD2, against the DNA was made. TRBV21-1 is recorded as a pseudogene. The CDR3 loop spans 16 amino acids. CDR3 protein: CASSYRLAGGAGELFF. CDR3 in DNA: TGTGCCAGCAGCTACCGACTAGCGGGAGGAGCCGGGGAGCTGTTTTTT.

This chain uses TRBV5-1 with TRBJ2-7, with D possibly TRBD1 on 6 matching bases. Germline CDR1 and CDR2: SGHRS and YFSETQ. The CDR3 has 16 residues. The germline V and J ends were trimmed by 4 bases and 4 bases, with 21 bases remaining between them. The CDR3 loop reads CASSHGSAGAGYEQYF. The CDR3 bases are TGCGCCAGCAGCCACGGGTCAGCAGGGGCGGGTTACGAGCAGTACTTC.

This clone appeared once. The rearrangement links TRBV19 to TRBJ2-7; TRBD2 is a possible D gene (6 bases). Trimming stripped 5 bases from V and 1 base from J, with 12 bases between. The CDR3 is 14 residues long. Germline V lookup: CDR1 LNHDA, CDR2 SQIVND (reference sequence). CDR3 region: CASSPEGRSYEQYF. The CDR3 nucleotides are TGTGCCAGTAGTCCGGAGGGGCGATCCTACGAGCAGTACTTC.

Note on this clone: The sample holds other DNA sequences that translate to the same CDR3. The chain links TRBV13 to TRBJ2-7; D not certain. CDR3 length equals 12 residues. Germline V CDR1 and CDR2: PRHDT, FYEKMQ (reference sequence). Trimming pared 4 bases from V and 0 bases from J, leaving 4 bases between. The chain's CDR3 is CASSSSSYEQYF. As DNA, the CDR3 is TGTGCCAGCAGCTCATCCTCCTACGAGCAGTACTTC. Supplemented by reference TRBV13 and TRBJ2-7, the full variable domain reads AAGVIQSPRHLIKEKRETATLKCYPIPRHDTVYWYQQGPGQDPQFLISFYEKMQSDKGSIPDRFSAQQFSDYHSELNMSSLELGDSALYFCASSSSSYEQYFGPGTRLTVT.